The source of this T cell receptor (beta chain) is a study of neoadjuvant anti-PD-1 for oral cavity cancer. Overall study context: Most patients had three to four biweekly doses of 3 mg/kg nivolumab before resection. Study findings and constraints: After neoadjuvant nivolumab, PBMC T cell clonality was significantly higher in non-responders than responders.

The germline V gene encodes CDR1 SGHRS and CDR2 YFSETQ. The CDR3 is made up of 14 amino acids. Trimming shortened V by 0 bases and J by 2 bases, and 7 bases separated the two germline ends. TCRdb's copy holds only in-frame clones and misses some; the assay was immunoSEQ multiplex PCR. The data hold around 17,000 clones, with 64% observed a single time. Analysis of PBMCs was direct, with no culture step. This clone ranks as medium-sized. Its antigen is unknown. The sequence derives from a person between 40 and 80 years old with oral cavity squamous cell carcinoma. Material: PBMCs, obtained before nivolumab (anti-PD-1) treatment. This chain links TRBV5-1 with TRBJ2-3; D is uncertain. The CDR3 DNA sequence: TGCGCCAGCAGCTTGGACGACCTCACAGATACGCAGTATTTT. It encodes CASSLDDLTDTQYF.